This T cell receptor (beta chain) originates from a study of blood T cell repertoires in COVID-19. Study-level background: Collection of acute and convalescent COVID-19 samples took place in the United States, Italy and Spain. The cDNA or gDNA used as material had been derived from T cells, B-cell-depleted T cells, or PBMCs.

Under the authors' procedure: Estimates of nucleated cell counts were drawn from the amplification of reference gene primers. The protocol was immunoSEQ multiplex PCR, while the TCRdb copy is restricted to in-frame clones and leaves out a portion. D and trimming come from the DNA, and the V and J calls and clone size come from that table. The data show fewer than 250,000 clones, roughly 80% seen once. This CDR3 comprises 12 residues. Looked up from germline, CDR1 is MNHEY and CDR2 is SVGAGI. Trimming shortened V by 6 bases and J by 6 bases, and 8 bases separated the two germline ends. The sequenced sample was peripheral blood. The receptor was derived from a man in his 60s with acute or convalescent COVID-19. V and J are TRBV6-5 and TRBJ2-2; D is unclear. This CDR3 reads CASRSMAGELFF. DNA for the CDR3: TGTGCCAGCAGGTCTATGGCCGGGGAGCTGTTTTTT.